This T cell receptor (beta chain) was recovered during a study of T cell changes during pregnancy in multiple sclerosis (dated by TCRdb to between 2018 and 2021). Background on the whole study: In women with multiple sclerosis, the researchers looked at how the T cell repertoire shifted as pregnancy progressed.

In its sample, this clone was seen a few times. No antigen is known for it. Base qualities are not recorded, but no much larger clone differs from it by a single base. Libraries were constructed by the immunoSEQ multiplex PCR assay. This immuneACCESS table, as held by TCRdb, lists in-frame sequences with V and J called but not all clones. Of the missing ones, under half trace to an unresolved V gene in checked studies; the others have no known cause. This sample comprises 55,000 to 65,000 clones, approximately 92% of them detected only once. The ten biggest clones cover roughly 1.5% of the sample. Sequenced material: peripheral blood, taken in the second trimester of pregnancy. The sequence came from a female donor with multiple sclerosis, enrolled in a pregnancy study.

The CDR3 region reads CAISRDRDTEAFF. The sequenced DNA: TGTGCCATCAGTAGGGACAGGGACACTGAAGCTTTCTTT. Here the chain combines TRBV10-3 and TRBJ1-1; 9 bases in the middle match TRBD1. Its CDR3 holds 13 amino acids, cysteine through phenylalanine. CDR3 DNA is the only sequence kept; it has 39 bases, read in frame from the first base. Here V drops 5 bases and J drops 3 bases, and the junction holds 1 base not matched to any gene. The germline V gene supplies CDR1 ENHRY and CDR2 SYGVKD.